Listed here are 26 T cell receptor beta chains from one sample, sequenced in a study of T-cell reconstitution after alpha-beta-depleted transplantation in children. Unique molecular identifiers tagged the TCRbeta library. One entry per CDR3 protein, called by TCRdb with MiXCR from the PCR reads. In the table there are a few hundred thousand distinct CDR3 sequences, under 9.5% of which are singletons. The material was PBMCs from the stem cell graft donor, obtained from the stem cell graft. The receptors stem from a human donor who donated a stem cell graft to a child with acute lymphoblastic leukemia.

This clonotype has ten or more counts. The J gene is TRBJ2-3, the V gene TRBV12-3 or TRBV12-4, with 8 bases matching TRBD1. Trimming took 5 bases from V and 4 from J; bases not matched to a gene: 8. This CDR3 contains 15 residues. The CDR3 coding sequence is TGTGCCAGCAGTGCAGGCAGGGGGCTTTCAGATACGCAGTATTTT. Protein: CASSAGRGLSDTQYF.

This clonotype was detected many times. This chain uses TRBV12-3 or TRBV12-4 with TRBJ2-7; 7 bases are shared with TRBD1. V was pared by 1 base and J by 3 bases, with 6 bases of the junction left unmatched. The CDR3 is made up of 15 amino acids. The CDR3 region has the DNA TGTGCCAGCAGTTTAGGGACAGGAATGGGCTACGAGCAGTACTTC. Protein: CASSLGTGMGYEQYF.

This clonotype occurred a few times. V gene TRBV10-2 combines with J gene TRBJ1-5, with D perhaps matching TRBD1 (5 bases). Germline V gene lookup returns CDR1 WSHSY and CDR2 SAAADI. V lost 0 bases and J lost 7, with 13 bases in between. The CDR3 consists of 15 residues. The CDR3 loop reads CASSESSGSGQPQHF. CDR3 nucleotide sequence: TGCGCCAGCAGTGAGTCGTCAGGGAGTGGGCAGCCCCAGCATTTT.

The V call is TRBV6-5, the J call TRBJ2-3, with 14 bases that match TRBD2. The CDR3 is 17 amino acids. V shed 5 bases, J shed 6 bases, and the junction held 10 bases outside the gene matches. Looked up from germline, CDR1 is MNHEY and CDR2 is SVGAGI. The CDR3 loop is CASSLPTSGGVRDTQYF. The CDR3 DNA reads TGTGCCAGCAGTCTACCGACTAGCGGGGGGGTACGGGATACGCAGTATTTT.

This clonotype was seen more than once but under ten times. The chain couples TRBV20-1 to TRBJ2-3; D gene ambiguous. Trimming removed 0 bases at V and 5 bases at J, with 3 bases between. Germline V gene data show CDR1 as DFQATT and CDR2 as SNEGSKA (reference sequence). The CDR3 has 11 amino acids. CDR3 residues: CSARDQDTQYF. In DNA, the CDR3 is TGCAGTGCTAGAGATCAAGATACGCAGTATTTT.

This clonotype was found many times. This sequence joins TRBV5-1 and TRBJ2-2; D possibly uses TRBD1 or TRBD2 (5 bases each). Germline CDR1 reads SGHRS; CDR2 reads YFSETQ. The CDR3 runs to 15 residues. Trimming removed 6 bases at V and 0 bases at J, with 12 bases between. CDR3 sequence (DNA): TGCGCCAGCAAGCTTGGGACCGCGAACACCGGGGAGCTGTTTTTT. Residues: CASKLGTANTGELFF.

V usage is TRBV27 and J usage is TRBJ1-1; perhaps TRBD1 as D (5 bases). V lost 2 bases and J lost 3, with 10 bases in between. This CDR3 spans 14 amino acids. Per germline, CDR1 MNHEY and CDR2 SMNVEV (reference sequence). CDR3 DNA sequence: TGTGCCAGCAGTTTAATGCAGGGTTACACTGAAGCTTTCTTT. This sequence encodes CASSLMQGYTEAFF.

This clonotype has only a few counts. This chain connects TRBV20-1 to TRBJ1-3; D gene unclear. This CDR3 is built from 12 residues. Deletions cut 3 bases from V and 0 bases from J, with 3 bases between. Looked up from germline, CDR1 is DFQATT and CDR2 is SNEGSKA (reference sequence). The CDR3 nucleotides are TGCAGTGCTAGTCGCTCTGGAAACACCATATATTTT. The encoded protein is CSASRSGNTIYF.

In this sample, this clonotype turned up a few times. The V gene is TRBV12-3 or TRBV12-4, the J gene TRBJ1-6; 7 bases fit TRBD1. V lost 5 bases to trimming and J lost 7 bases; unmatched junction nucleotides: 8. The CDR3 runs to 15 residues. In DNA form, the CDR3 reads TGTGCCAGCAGTAGGGGGCAGGGAGGGAATTCACCCCTCCACTTT. Its translation is CASSRGQGGNSPLHF.

Ten or more counts support this clonotype. The V gene is TRBV30, the J gene TRBJ2-7; possible D gene TRBD1, 6 bases. CDR3 length equals 12 residues. The ends were cut back, 5 bases at V and 2 bases at J, with 10 bases in the middle. Germline CDR1 reads GTSNPN; CDR2 reads SVGIG (reference sequence). CDR3 DNA sequence: TGTGCCTGGCGGACAGAAACCTACGAGCAGTACTTC. This sequence encodes CAWRTETYEQYF.

This clonotype was seen more than once but under ten times. This chain uses TRBV18 with TRBJ2-7; 8 positions match TRBD1. With V trimmed by 3 bases and J by 5 bases, 6 bases remained unmatched. Germline V CDR1 and CDR2: KGHSH, LQKENI. CDR3 size: 14 residues. This chain's CDR3 is CASSPMDRVHEQYF. The CDR3 coding sequence is TGTGCCAGCTCACCGATGGACAGGGTCCACGAGCAGTACTTC.

This clonotype occurred a few times. V usage is TRBV7-9 and J usage is TRBJ1-3; D uncertain. Deletions cut 3 bases from V and 3 bases from J, with 12 bases between. The CDR3 length is 15 residues. In germline, CDR1 is SEHNR, CDR2 FQNEAQ (reference sequence). The CDR3 region is CASSFGSDLGNTIYF. The CDR3, as DNA: TGTGCCAGCAGCTTTGGCAGCGATCTTGGAAACACCATATATTTT.

This chain joins TRBV5-1 and TRBJ1-5, with 9 bases fitting TRBD1. The V gene's germline CDR1 is SGHRS and CDR2 YFSETQ. J lost 12 bases, V lost 0 bases, and 7 bases had no gene match. The CDR3 contains 14 residues. The CDR3 spells CASSLGTGAFDQHF. The CDR3 DNA is TGCGCCAGCAGCTTGGGGACAGGGGCCTTCGACCAGCATTTT. Combining the CDR3 with reference TRBV5-1 and TRBJ1-5 gives the whole variable domain KAGVTQTPRYLIKTRGQQVTLSCSPISGHRSVSWYQQTPGQGLQFLFEYFSETQRNKGNFPGRFSGRQFSNSRSEMNVSTLELGDSALYLCASSLGTGAFDQHFGDGTRLSIL.

This clonotype appeared a few times. This chain joins TRBV7-2 and TRBJ1-1; 8 positions agree with TRBD1. Trimming cost V 5 bases and J 11 bases; bases outside gene matches: 7. The germline CDR1 and CDR2 sequences are SGHTA and FQGNSA. The length of the CDR3 is 12 residues. The CDR3 protein is CASSQQGGFAFF. The DNA for the CDR3 is TGTGCCAGCAGCCAACAGGGGGGGTTCGCTTTCTTT.

This clonotype has a count of ten or more. The chain employs TRBV29-1 and TRBJ1-1; perhaps TRBD1 as D (5 bases). The germline V gene encodes CDR1 SQVTM and CDR2 ANQGSEA. V lost 4 bases and J 2 bases, leaving 11 bases between the germline ends. CDR3 size: 13 residues. The DNA for the CDR3 is TGCAGCGTTGTTATACAGGCCAACACTGAAGCTTTCTTT. As protein: CSVVIQANTEAFF.

This clonotype was seen a few times. The chain uses TRBV5-1 and TRBJ2-7; D remains unclear. V lost 1 base to trimming and J lost 2 bases, with 13 bases between them. CDR1 is SGHRS, CDR2 YFSETQ, per germline. This CDR3 region has 15 residues. The CDR3 DNA is TGCGCCAGCAGCTTGCGGCAGGACCCACCCTACGAGCAGTACTTC. Amino acid sequence: CASSLRQDPPYEQYF.

This clonotype was detected only a few times. The chain carries TRBV6-2 or TRBV6-3 and TRBJ2-1; D ambiguous. V was shortened by 6 bases and J by 9 bases, with 12 bases between the two germline ends. The CDR3 is 12 amino acids. Germline assignment: CDR1 MNHEY and CDR2 SVGEGT. CDR3 protein: CASSRANVEQFF. CDR3 in DNA: TGTGCCAGCAGCCGAGCCAATGTTGAGCAGTTCTTC.

The V gene is TRBV7-9, the J gene TRBJ2-3, with D perhaps matching TRBD1 (5 bases). There are 14 residues in the CDR3. Trimming removed 3 bases from V and 2 bases from J, with 9 bases in between. The germline V gene encodes CDR1 SEHNR and CDR2 FQNEAQ (reference sequence). The CDR3, as DNA: TGTGCCAGCAGCTTCAGGGTGAACACAGATACGCAGTATTTT. Translation gives CASSFRVNTDTQYF.

This clonotype was picked up many times. The CDR3 reads CASSYSGQVLSEQYF. The CDR3 bases are TGTGCCAGCAGTTACTCGGGACAAGTTCTTAGCGAGCAGTACTTC. The J gene is TRBJ2-7, the V gene TRBV6-2 or TRBV6-3; D might be TRBD1 (6 bases). This CDR3 has 15 amino acids. Trimming took off 0 bases at V and 6 bases at J, with 15 bases between the two ends. Germline loops: CDR1 MNHEY, CDR2 SVGEGT.

The V gene is TRBV6-2 or TRBV6-3, the J gene TRBJ1-1, with D hard to call. V was shortened by 2 bases and J by 5 bases, with 6 bases between the two germline ends. This CDR3 has 12 residues. Germline lookup yields CDR1 MNHEY and CDR2 SVGEGT. The CDR3 DNA reads TGTGCCAGCAGTTACCCCAGAACTGAAGCTTTCTTT. Translated: CASSYPRTEAFF.

The chain has TRBV7-2 and TRBJ1-3; D remains ambiguous. The CDR3 runs to 15 residues. V lost 1 base and J lost 2, with 9 bases in between. The germline V gene has CDR1 SGHTA and CDR2 FQGNSA. CDR3 sequence: CASSLVGAPGNTIYF. In DNA, the CDR3 is TGTGCCAGCAGCTTAGTTGGAGCCCCTGGAAACACCATATATTTT.

In its sample, this clonotype was seen a few times. This chain uses TRBV6-5 with TRBJ1-5; D is unresolved. The CDR3 contains 14 residues. Germline lookup yields CDR1 MNHEY and CDR2 SVGAGI. Trimming shortened V by 0 bases and J by 5 bases, and 8 bases separated the two germline ends. Here the CDR3 DNA reads TGTGCCAGCAGTTACTCGATCCGAGATCAGCCCCAGCATTTT. Amino acids: CASSYSIRDQPQHF.

This clonotype was seen at least ten times. V usage is TRBV7-2 and J usage is TRBJ2-3, with a weak D call TRBD1 (5 bases). The CDR3 totals 15 residues. Germline loops: CDR1 SGHTA, CDR2 FQGNSA. V lost 7 bases and J 4 bases, leaving 18 bases between the germline ends. The CDR3 DNA reads as TGTGCCAGCACCCAGGGATCTAGTGGCCCAGATACGCAGTATTTT. It is translated as CASTQGSSGPDTQYF.

This clonotype was detected only a few times. The chain recombines TRBV18 with TRBJ1-2; D remains unclear. The CDR3 is 15 amino acids. Trimming took off 1 base at V and 8 bases at J, with 17 bases between the two ends. Germline V gives CDR1 KGHSH, CDR2 LQKENI. The DNA for the CDR3 is TGTGCCAGCTCACCACTTTCCCCCTTGGAGGAAGGCTACACCTTC. This codes for CASSPLSPLEEGYTF.

DNA of the CDR3: TGTGCCAGCAGCCAAGATCACGGGGCGGGGGGGCAGTTCTTC. It specifies CASSQDHGAGGQFF. The chain carries TRBV3-1 and TRBJ2-1; TRBD2 aligns across 8 bases. The CDR3 totals 14 residues. CDR1 is LGHDT and CDR2 is YNNKEL in the germline V gene (reference sequence). Losses at the gene ends were 0 bases for V and 12 bases for J; bases not matched to a gene: 7.

The V gene is TRBV2, the J gene TRBJ2-7; D gene unclear. The germline V gene encodes CDR1 SNHLY and CDR2 FYNNEI. The germline V and J ends were trimmed by 5 bases and 2 bases, with 16 bases remaining between them. This CDR3 region has 15 residues. The CDR3 region has the DNA TGTGCCAGCAGTCCCGTAGGGTCCAGGCCCTACGAGCAGTACTTC. Its protein product is CASSPVGSRPYEQYF.